This TCR beta chain was identified in a study of T-cell memory formation after mild COVID-19. Whole-study context: TCR clustering was largely donor specific.

From germline, CDR1 is SGHTA and CDR2 FQGNSA. The junction had 9 bases not matched to a gene; V was cut back by 4 bases and J by 3 bases. CDR3 size: 18 residues. Study outcomes and limitations: Later expanders leaned CD4+, whereas clones that contracted between day 15 and 85 were balanced CD4/CD8. Pre-infection memory already had some responding clones, implying cross-reactive memory joined.

Employing constant-segment primers, 5'RACE generated TCR alpha and TCR beta cDNA libraries bearing sample barcodes and UMIs. MiXCR, run by TCRdb on the 5' RACE reads, gives a single entry per CDR3 protein. The sample has about 560,000 distinct CDR3 sequences, under 20% seen once. As regards this clonotype: Its cognate antigen is unknown.

The receptor comes from an adult woman who had mild COVID-19 (a few samples of this study predate the infection). Cell type and time point are not known. The V and J genes are TRBV7-2 and TRBJ2-7; 16 nucleotides agree with TRBD2. The sample consisted of PBMCs or a T cell subset sorted from them (not recorded which). CDR3 protein: CASSSGTSGRAGGYEQYF. CDR3 nucleotides: TGTGCCAGCAGCTCCGGGACTAGCGGGAGGGCCGGGGGCTACGAGCAGTACTTC.